This TCR beta chain was identified in a study of cytotoxic CD8 clonotypes in ibrutinib-treated CLL. Across the whole study: Mean per-sample yields comprised roughly 260,000 productive templates and 75,000 to 95,000 productive rearrangements. Regarding the study as a whole: Age-matched healthy donor levels were exceeded by baseline clonality, which tracked circulating CD8+ T-cell counts.

Generated by immunoSEQ multiplex PCR, the TCRdb table keeps only in-frame clones and is missing some. This table has roughly 150,000 clones, about 70% appearing once. This clone showed up many times. What it binds is not known. This CDR3 is also generated by other DNA sequences in the sample. This CDR3 region has 13 residues. In germline, CDR1 is LNHDA, CDR2 SQIVND (reference sequence). V lost 5 bases and J 1 base, leaving 8 bases between the germline ends. This chain links TRBV19 with TRBJ1-1, with TRBD1 as a possible D gene (5 bases). Sequencing was performed on PBMCs, taken after 24 months of ibrutinib treatment. The sequence was collected from a human donor with chronic lymphocytic leukemia. The CDR3 spells CASSLQGNTEAFF. The CDR3 DNA follows: TGTGCCAGTAGTTTGCAGGGGAACACTGAAGCTTTCTTT.